The 21 T cell receptor beta chains in this list originate from one sample, sequenced in a study of graft-versus-host responses after intestinal transplantation. Graft samples were processed, releasing intraepithelial and lamina propria lymphocytes. Clones were sequenced by immunoSEQ multiplex PCR, and TCRdb holds only the in-frame ones, with some missing. The profile shows 1,500 to 2,500 clones, around 85% of them singletons. This specimen consisted of ileum tissue, obtained 68 days after transplant. These receptors all stem from a human patient who received an intestinal transplant, so some T cells may come from the graft donor.

This clone is a singleton in its sample. The chain uses TRBV4-2 and TRBJ1-2; no clear D. Trimming removed 1 base from V and 2 bases from J, with 11 bases in between. Looked up from germline, CDR1 is LGHNA and CDR2 is YNFKEQ. CDR3 length: 15 amino acids. Written as DNA, the CDR3 is TGTGCCAGCAGCCAAGGTTTGGGAATAAACTATGGCTACACCTTC. Residues: CASSQGLGINYGYTF.

The V gene is TRBV19, the J gene TRBJ2-4, with TRBD2 identical over 11 bases. The CDR3 has 19 amino acids. Trimming cost V 5 bases and J 0 bases; bases outside gene matches: 12. Germline values: CDR1 LNHDA, CDR2 SQIVND (reference sequence). This chain's CDR3 is CASSPLTSGERLAKNIQYF. The CDR3 nucleotides read TGTGCCAGTAGTCCCCTGACTAGCGGGGAGAGACTAGCCAAAAACATTCAGTACTTC.

The chain couples TRBV5-1 to TRBJ2-5; D gene unclear. The germline V gene encodes CDR1 SGHRS and CDR2 YFSETQ. V gave up 0 bases and J gave up 2 bases, with 5 bases separating them. The CDR3 is 13 residues long. The CDR3 DNA reads as TGCGCCAGCAGCTTGGCCTGGCAAGAGACCCAGTACTTC. Translating it yields CASSLAWQETQYF.

The rearrangement links TRBV19 to TRBJ2-7; 7 bases are shared with TRBD1. With V trimmed by 6 bases and J by 2 bases, 7 bases remained unmatched. The CDR3 is 14 amino acids. CDR1 and CDR2 from the germline V gene are LNHDA and SQIVND (reference sequence). CDR3 coding DNA: TGTGCCAGTAGCCTGACAGGGAGTCCCTACGAGCAGTACTTC. Its protein product is CASSLTGSPYEQYF.

The rearrangement joins TRBV5-4 to TRBJ2-1; D gene unclear. Germline V gives CDR1 SGHNT, CDR2 YYREEE (reference sequence). Trimming took off 1 base at V and 7 bases at J, with 9 bases between the two ends. CDR3 length: 13 residues. CDR3 nucleotides: TGTGCCAGCAGCTTGCCCGTCATAAATGAGCAGTTCTTC. Its translation: CASSLPVINEQFF.

The rearrangement uses TRBV11-2 and TRBJ1-4; D may be TRBD1 (6 bases). Germline CDR1 reads SGHAT; CDR2 reads FQNNGV. V lost 2 bases and J 2 bases, leaving 9 bases between the germline ends. The CDR3 spans 15 residues. CDR3 sequence: CASSLYRATNEKLFF. CDR3 nucleotides: TGTGCCAGCAGCTTATACAGGGCGACTAATGAAAAACTGTTTTTT.

J is TRBJ2-7 and V is TRBV11-2; D remains ambiguous. The CDR3 runs to 17 residues. Germline V gives CDR1 SGHAT, CDR2 FQNNGV. Trimming cost V 1 base and J 2 bases, with 18 bases left between them. The CDR3 is CASSLGGCWELTYEQYF. Written as DNA, the CDR3 is TGTGCCAGCAGCTTAGGGGGATGTTGGGAATTGACCTACGAGCAGTACTTC.

The rearrangement links TRBV11-3 to TRBJ2-7; D not resolved. Germline CDR1 SGHNT, CDR2 YENEEA. Trimming shortened V by 5 bases and J by 0 bases, and 11 bases separated the two germline ends. The CDR3 is 14 residues long. The CDR3 region has the DNA TGTGCCAGCAGCCCCCCGTGGAGCTCCTACGAGCAGTACTTC. Translating it yields CASSPPWSSYEQYF.

This sequence joins TRBV10-3 and TRBJ2-2; perhaps TRBD2 as D (6 bases). Germline V gives CDR1 ENHRY, CDR2 SYGVKD. The CDR3 spans 16 residues. The V end was cut by 8 bases, the J end by 4 bases, with 20 bases between. This CDR3 is CAISRLPGVATGELFF. The CDR3, as DNA: TGTGCCATCTCCCGTCTGCCGGGAGTAGCCACCGGGGAGCTGTTTTTT.

A few counts support this clone. The chain links TRBV6-9 to TRBJ2-1; D might be TRBD2 (5 bases). The CDR3 is made up of 15 amino acids. The germline V and J ends were trimmed by 4 bases and 2 bases, with 12 bases remaining between them. The germline V gene encodes CDR1 MNHGY and CDR2 SVAAGI. The CDR3 DNA is TGTGCCAGCAGTTCCGGGAAGACTGCCTACAATGAGCAGTTCTTC. Translating gives CASSSGKTAYNEQFF.

The chain joins TRBV4-1 to TRBJ1-2; weak D call: TRBD1 (5 bases). This CDR3 has 17 amino acids. Germline CDR1 is MGHRA and CDR2 is YSYEKL. The ends were cut back, 2 bases at V and 4 bases at J, with 20 bases in the middle. CDR3 sequence reads: CASSQKGGHARIYGYTF. CDR3 in DNA: TGCGCCAGCAGCCAAAAGGGAGGACACGCGAGAATCTATGGCTACACCTTC.

Regarding this clone: Its ends do not fully match the called genes, so a read error is possible. CDR3 sequence: CASSLGRQGESPLYF. The DNA of the CDR3 is TGTGCCAGCAGCTTAGGTAGACAGGGGGAGTCACCCCTCTACTTT. This chain joins TRBV13 and TRBJ1-6; 9 bases are a match to TRBD1. This CDR3 region has 15 residues. In germline, CDR1 is PRHDT, CDR2 FYEKMQ (reference sequence).

CDR3 DNA sequence: TGTGCCAGCAGCCCGGGACTTAACGGGGGCAATGAGCAGTTCTTC. Its protein product is CASSPGLNGGNEQFF. V gene TRBV5-5 combines with J gene TRBJ2-1; possibly TRBD2 for D (6 bases). With 4 bases removed from V and 6 bases from J, the gap between germline ends came to 17 bases. This CDR3 is 15 amino acids long. CDR1 is SGHKS, CDR2 YYEKEE, per germline (reference sequence).

V gene TRBV6-5 combines with J gene TRBJ1-1; D is undetermined. This CDR3 has 16 amino acids. V was clipped by 2 bases and J by 1 base, with 14 bases between them. Germline V gives CDR1 MNHEY, CDR2 SVGAGI. CDR3 DNA: TGTGCCAGCAGTTACGTGGGGAATTTTTGGAACACTGAAGCTTTCTTT. Amino acids: CASSYVGNFWNTEAFF.

Relative to its sample, this clone is large. This chain joins TRBV18 and TRBJ2-1; TRBD2 matches at 10 bases. V lost 6 bases, J lost 4 bases, and 6 bases stayed unmatched. The CDR3 totals 15 residues. CDR1 and CDR2 from the germline V gene are KGHSH and LQKENI. The CDR3 bases are TGTGCCAGCTCGCCTACTAGCGGGACTTACAATGAGCAGTTCTTC. The encoded protein is CASSPTSGTYNEQFF. Together with reference TRBV18 and TRBJ2-1, the CDR3 gives the full variable domain: NAGVMQNPRHLVRRRGQEARLRCSPMKGHSHVYWYRQLPEEGLKFMVYLQKENIIDESGMPKERFSAEFPKEGPSILRIQQVVRGDSAAYFCASSPTSGTYNEQFFGPGTRLTVL.

This clone was counted a single time. The rearrangement links TRBV11-2 to TRBJ1-4; the D gene is possibly TRBD1 (6 bases). V gave up 1 base and J gave up 0 bases, with 18 bases separating them. This CDR3 is 19 amino acids long. The V gene's germline CDR1 is SGHAT and CDR2 FQNNGV. CDR3 region: CASSLAGIHRDTTNEKLFF. CDR3 nucleotide sequence: TGTGCCAGCAGCTTAGCGGGGATCCACAGGGATACAACTAATGAAAAACTGTTTTTT. Filled out from reference TRBV11-2 and TRBJ1-4, the complete variable domain reads EAGVAQSPRYKIIEKRQSVAFWCNPISGHATLYWYQQILGQGPKLLIQFQNNGVVDDSQLPKDRFSAERLKGVDSTLKIQPAKLEDSAVYLCASSLAGIHRDTTNEKLFFGSGTQLSVL.

The rearrangement joins TRBV7-6 to TRBJ2-7; TRBD2 matches 7 bases. Looked up from germline, CDR1 is SGHVS and CDR2 is FNYEAQ. The CDR3 is made up of 18 amino acids. The J segment lost 0 bases and the V segment lost 5 bases, leaving 16 bases of the junction unmatched. The CDR3 sequence is CASSPEVFVGGDSYEQYF. The CDR3, as DNA: TGTGCCAGCAGCCCAGAGGTATTTGTGGGGGGGGACTCCTACGAGCAGTACTTC. Together with reference TRBV7-6 and TRBJ2-7, the CDR3 gives the full variable domain: GAGVSQSPRYKVTKRGQDVALRCDPISGHVSLYWYRQALGQGPEFLTYFNYEAQQDKSGLPNDRFSAERPEGSISTLTIQRTEQRDSAMYRCASSPEVFVGGDSYEQYFGPGTRLTVT.

The V and J genes are TRBV10-3 and TRBJ2-4; 9 bases are a match to TRBD2. Germline loops: CDR1 ENHRY, CDR2 SYGVKD. The CDR3 has 16 residues. V was clipped by 4 bases and J by 6 bases; unmatched bases: 10. CDR3 in DNA: TGTGCCATCAGTGCGGGGCGGGAGGGCCGAAGAAACATTCAGTACTTC. It specifies CAISAGREGRRNIQYF.

V usage is TRBV28 and J usage is TRBJ2-5; 10 bases map to TRBD2. The CDR3 length is 12 residues. CDR1 and CDR2 (germline): MDHEN, SYDVKM. J was trimmed by 5 bases and V by 9 bases; bases with no gene match: 3. The CDR3 here is CASSAGGETQYF. DNA for the CDR3: TGTGCCAGTTCAGCGGGAGGGGAGACCCAGTACTTC.

The rearrangement links TRBV19 to TRBJ2-2, with 12 bases aligning to TRBD2. Germline CDR1 and CDR2: LNHDA and SQIVND (reference sequence). The CDR3 spans 16 residues. V lost 1 base, J lost 8 bases, and 5 bases stayed unmatched. Here the CDR3 reads CASSIGLAGGPGELFF. Here the CDR3 DNA reads TGTGCCAGTAGTATAGGCCTAGCGGGAGGGCCGGGGGAGCTGTTTTTT.

This clone has just one count. V is TRBV7-3 and J is TRBJ2-3; no definite D call. Germline V gene data show CDR1 as SGHTA and CDR2 as FQGTGA. Trimming took 5 bases from V and 7 from J, leaving 10 bases between them. The CDR3 extends over 12 amino acids. The CDR3 nucleotides read TGTGCCAGCAGCGGATGCCCAAATACGCAGTATTTT. It yields the protein CASSGCPNTQYF.